This T cell receptor beta chain was profiled in a study of T cell responses to AZD1222 COVID-19 vaccine (dated by TCRdb to the early 2020s). About the investigation overall: TCR sequencing was performed for more than 230 trial participants, of whom 207 were given two doses of AZD1222 and some 25 were given two doses of MenACWY control vaccine. Trial participants were enrolled into age subgroups of 18-55, 56-69 and 70-plus years, which contained about 150, 27 and 61 TCR-sequenced participants, respectively.

The sample's time point label, in plain terms: about 28 days (+/-7) after the second vaccine dose. Because spike-specific TCR depth and breadth did not differ between the two schedules, AZD1222 recipients who got a second dose at roughly 4 weeks were pooled with those who got a second dose at roughly 12 weeks. Samples from vaccinated people were obtained from the UK trials COV001 and COV002, which included a single-blind randomized controlled phase 2/3 trial of AZD1222 (ChAdOx1 nCoV-19) in healthy adults. Trial participant PBMC samples were collected at day 0 and day 28 after the second dose for TCRbeta chain sequencing. The CDR3 regions of human TCRbeta chains were subjected to immunosequencing. The authors' pipeline ran thus. TCRs in the repertoires were matched against a reference library of SARS-CoV-2-specific TCRs that had been generated with the MIRA antigen-specificity platform. Breadth was defined as the fraction of unique TCRs that were SARS-CoV-2-associated, and depth was defined as the fraction of total T cells that were SARS-CoV-2-associated. Using the MIRA data, each spike-specific TCR was assigned both to the spike region to which the TCR was reactive and to a CD4 or CD8 class. Log10-transformed breadth and depth values were compared by one-way ANOVA with Sidak's multiple comparisons tests. TCRdb re-hosts the immuneACCESS table, in-frame sequences only. Its copies lack some clones; in the studies checked, an unresolved V gene accounts for under half of them, and the cause for the rest is not known. That table is the source of V, J and clone size, and D and trimming were worked out from the DNA. The sample contains about 110,000 clones, more than 70% of them found a single time. Together, the top ten hold 4% to 5.5% of the sample.

This clone was counted a few times. What this receptor recognizes is not known. No base quality information exists; no much larger clone differs at one position. Findings and caveats that apply to the study as a whole: Vaccine-associated CD4 TCRs spanned the whole spike protein, with dominant responses in regions 160-218 and 743-854. Reportedly, close to half of the unique spike-specific TCRs recognized epitopes lying outside the regions that are mutated in the B.1.351 and B.1.1.7 variants. The 56-69-year group was small, and its depth increase did not reach significance, likely because of low power. Participants were mostly white British, with more females than males. The authors suggested clonal diversity may have been underestimated. No day 14 peak-response samples were available, so repertoires were characterized only after the peak T cell response. Conclusions about previously exposed vaccinees are limited because only six or seven AZD1222 recipients were SARS-CoV-2 seropositive at baseline. After two AZD1222 doses, both the breadth and the depth of spike-specific TCRs were significantly higher than at day 0 and than in MenACWY recipients.

Source: peripheral blood, taken 28 days after the second AZD1222 dose. The sequence derives from an adult who received the AZD1222 COVID-19 vaccine.

In nucleotides, the sequence is TGTGCCAGCAGTTGGCGTTCCTATTCACCCCTCCACTTT. Translated, it gives CASSWRSYSPLHF. Rearrangement joined TRBV27 to TRBJ1-6; confidence is insufficient to name the D gene. The CDR1 and CDR2 encoded by the germline V gene (reference sequence) are MNHEY and SMNVEV. Reading from cysteine to phenylalanine, the CDR3 counts 13 amino acids. Of all the DNA, just the CDR3 is kept, 39 bases in frame from base 1. A distance of 9 bases separates the germline ends of V and J, which lose 4 bases and 8 bases respectively.